This is a list of T cell receptor beta chains from one sample in a study of blood T cell repertoires in COVID-19. Clones were read by immunoSEQ multiplex PCR, and TCRdb kept only the in-frame ones, dropping some. The sample has some 240,000 clones, approximately 90% seen once. The specimen was peripheral blood. The receptors derive from a man aged 55 to 70 who had recovered from COVID-19. Both conserved end residues are part of each CDR3. The D gene is left open where the match is weak. Size is omitted from some rows. Given values are once, few, many or a class for expanded clones.

V gene	J gene	D gene	clone size	CDR3 protein	CDR3 DNA
TRBV18	TRBJ2-2	-	-	CASSPLGLRTGELFF	TGTGCCAGCTCACCTCTTGGACTACGTACCGGGGAGCTGTTTTTT
TRBV6-5	TRBJ2-7	TRBD2	-	CASRDRTSGNYEQYF	TGTGCCAGCAGAGATCGGACTAGCGGGAACTACGAGCAGTACTTC
TRBV7-9	TRBJ1-1	-	few	CASSLSRASTEAFF	TGTGCCAGCAGCTTAAGCAGGGCTAGCACTGAAGCTTTCTTT
TRBV5-5	TRBJ2-1	TRBD1	-	CASSSGQSYNEQFF	TGTGCCAGCAGCTCGGGACAGTCCTACAATGAGCAGTTCTTC
TRBV5-6	TRBJ1-1	-	-	CASSLDGDEGRAFF	TGTGCCAGCAGCTTGGACGGAGACGAGGGTAGGGCTTTCTTT
TRBV11-3	TRBJ2-3	TRBD2	-	CASSLGTSGGYTDTQYF	TGTGCCAGCAGCTTAGGGACTAGCGGGGGGTACACAGATACGCAGTATTTT
TRBV12-2	TRBJ2-1	-	-	CASRLLHQGYSSYNEQFF	TGTGCAAGTCGCTTACTACACCAGGGCTACAGCTCCTACAATGAGCAGTTCTTC
TRBV24-1	TRBJ2-5	TRBD1	-	CATSETGTGKYQETQYF	TGTGCCACCAGTGAAACCGGGACAGGGAAGTACCAAGAGACCCAGTACTTC
TRBV7-2	TRBJ1-1	-	-	CASSLTRQVEAFF	TGTGCCAGCAGCTTAACCCGACAGGTTGAAGCTTTCTTT
TRBV11-3	TRBJ2-1	TRBD2	-	CASSSRLGGGAVHEQFF	TGTGCCAGCAGCTCCCGACTCGGCGGGGGGGCCGTCCATGAGCAGTTCTTC
TRBV10-3	TRBJ2-3	-	-	CAISEGGGAKDTQYF	TGTGCCATCAGTGAGGGTGGGGGGGCGAAAGATACGCAGTATTTT
TRBV24-1	TRBJ2-4	TRBD2	-	CATSDSRAGDIQYF	TGTGCCACCAGTGATTCCCGAGCGGGAGACATTCAGTACTTC
TRBV3-1/TRBV3-2	TRBJ2-7	TRBD1	-	CASSQGGMDRASYEQYF	TGTGCCAGCAGCCAAGGTGGGATGGACAGGGCCTCCTACGAGCAGTACTTC
TRBV7-6	TRBJ2-7	TRBD2	-	CASSSPGTSGEQYF	TGTGCCAGCAGTAGCCCCGGGACTAGCGGCGAGCAGTACTTC
TRBV5-4	TRBJ1-1	TRBD1	-	CASSDGTARTEAFF	TGTGCCAGCAGCGACGGGACAGCACGAACTGAAGCTTTCTTT
TRBV18	TRBJ2-2	TRBD2	once	CASSPSGGFTGELFF	TGTGCCAGCTCACCTAGCGGGGGATTCACCGGGGAGCTGTTTTTT
TRBV25-1	TRBJ2-2	TRBD2	-	CASSRGGFSTGELFF	TGTGCCAGCAGTCGGGGGGGGTTTTCCACCGGGGAGCTGTTTTTT
TRBV29-1	TRBJ2-4	TRBD2	-	CSVQSGGKNIQYF	TGCAGCGTGCAGTCGGGGGGCAAAAACATTCAGTACTTC
TRBV12-3/TRBV12-4	TRBJ2-7	TRBD1	-	CASTDRDSYEQYF	TGTGCCAGCACGGACAGGGACTCCTACGAGCAGTACTTC
TRBV6-5	TRBJ1-1	-	-	CASSYVRSGTEAFF	TGTGCCAGCAGTTACGTTCGGTCTGGCACTGAAGCTTTCTTT
TRBV5-1	TRBJ1-4	-	-	CASSLQGRGEKLFF	TGCGCCAGCAGCTTGCAAGGGAGGGGTGAAAAACTGTTTTTT
TRBV25-1	TRBJ2-7	-	-	CASSEIRGNPNEQYF	TGTGCCAGCAGTGAAATTAGGGGCAACCCAAACGAGCAGTACTTC
TRBV5-8	TRBJ2-2	TRBD1	-	CASSLDWTGEYVTGELFF	TGTGCCAGCAGCTTGGACTGGACAGGGGAGTACGTCACCGGGGAGCTGTTTTTT
TRBV19	TRBJ2-2	-	-	CASSIAGGRIGELFF	TGTGCCAGTAGTATCGCCGGGGGGCGCATCGGGGAGCTGTTTTTT
TRBV5-1	TRBJ2-3	TRBD2	-	CASSRGGGDTQYF	TGCGCCAGCAGCCGGGGGGGAGGAGATACGCAGTATTTT
TRBV18	TRBJ1-1	TRBD1	-	CASSSQRQGITEAFF	TGTGCCAGCTCGTCCCAAAGACAGGGTATCACTGAAGCTTTCTTT